Following are 19 T cell receptor beta chains from one sample sequenced in a study of T cells after yellow fever vaccination. A single record per CDR3 protein comes from TCRdb applying MiXCR to the 5' RACE reads. The repertoire holds some 240,000 distinct CDR3 sequences, with over 4.5% as singletons. The sequences come from CD4+ T cells sorted from PBMCs, collected on the day of the yellow fever booster vaccination. Receptors were obtained from a man younger than 35 who received the YFV17D yellow fever vaccine.

V usage is TRBV7-2 and J usage is TRBJ1-6; TRBD1 agrees at 9 bases. The CDR3 is made up of 13 amino acids. Trimming cost V 5 bases and J 14 bases; bases outside gene matches: 7. The germline V gene encodes CDR1 SGHTA and CDR2 FQGNSA. In nucleotides, the CDR3 is TGTGCCAGCAGCCCGGGACAGGGAGGCACCCTCCACTTT. Residues: CASSPGQGGTLHF.

This clonotype was seen a handful of times. The V gene is TRBV7-2, the J gene TRBJ2-7, with 7 bases that match TRBD2. V shed 5 bases and J 7 bases; nucleotides not matched to a gene: 17. The CDR3 consists of 16 residues. Germline CDR1 SGHTA, CDR2 FQGNSA. Here the CDR3 reads CASSPRGQRGVGEQYF. The CDR3 nucleotides are TGTGCCAGCAGCCCAAGGGGCCAGCGGGGTGTGGGGGAGCAGTACTTC.

This clonotype was seen at least ten times. This chain links TRBV5-6 with TRBJ2-1; no firm D call. This CDR3 region has 13 residues. CDR1 SGHDT and CDR2 YYEEEE come from the germline V gene. V was clipped by 1 base and J by 12 bases, with 14 bases between them. Here the CDR3 reads CASSLPSQAGQFF. The CDR3 region has the DNA TGTGCCAGCAGCTTGCCATCTCAAGCCGGGCAGTTCTTC. Using reference TRBV5-6 and TRBJ2-1 for the parts outside the CDR3, the full variable domain is DAGVTQSPTHLIKTRGQQVTLRCSPKSGHDTVSWYQQALGQGPQFIFQYYEEEERQRGNFPDRFSGHQFPNYSSELNVNALLLGDSALYLCASSLPSQAGQFFGPGTRLTVL.

This clonotype was picked up many times. The chain is built from TRBV5-1 and TRBJ2-7; D perhaps matches TRBD1 (6 bases). The CDR3 is 12 residues long. Per the germline V gene, CDR1 is SGHRS and CDR2 is YFSETQ. V lost 0 bases and J lost 9, with 10 bases in between. The CDR3 loop is CASSLDLGGQYF. CDR3 nucleotide sequence: TGCGCCAGCAGCTTGGATCTAGGGGGGCAGTACTTC.

This chain links TRBV6-5 with TRBJ1-6; tentatively, D is TRBD1 (5 bases). Germline CDR1 and CDR2: MNHEY and SVGAGI. This CDR3 has 12 amino acids. V lost 4 bases and J lost 10, with 8 bases in between. The CDR3 DNA sequence: TGTGCCAGCAGTTTCACAGGATCACCCCTCCACTTT. Its protein product is CASSFTGSPLHF.

This clonotype was counted between two and nine times. V gene TRBV6-2 or TRBV6-3 combines with J gene TRBJ1-5; D is possibly TRBD1 (5 bases). Germline V lookup: CDR1 MNHEY, CDR2 SVGEGT. The CDR3 spans 19 residues. Trimming cost V 4 bases and J 3 bases, with 25 bases left between them. The CDR3 region is CASSSLLETKGFFNQPQHF. The CDR3 nucleotides are TGTGCCAGCAGTTCCCTCCTTGAGACAAAGGGGTTTTTCAATCAGCCCCAGCATTTT.

This clonotype was observed a handful of times. V and J are TRBV5-5 and TRBJ2-5; 7 positions agree with TRBD1. V dropped 5 bases and J dropped 3; count of bases not matched to a gene: 4. Germline CDR1 and CDR2: SGHKS and YYEKEE (reference sequence). This CDR3 contains 13 residues. The CDR3, as DNA: TGTGCCAGCAGTCTACAGGGGAAAGAGACCCAGTACTTC. Translated: CASSLQGKETQYF.

The chain combines TRBV2 with TRBJ2-7, with D uncertain. Germline V gene sequence: CDR1 SNHLY, CDR2 FYNNEI. V gave up 4 bases and J gave up 3 bases, with 16 bases separating them. The CDR3 is 15 amino acids. The CDR3 sequence is CASSAIQDGNYEQYF. CDR3 DNA sequence: TGTGCCAGCAGTGCTATCCAGGACGGCAACTACGAGCAGTACTTC.

In this sample, this clonotype turned up a few times. The rearrangement joins TRBV4-3 to TRBJ1-1; D possibly corresponds to TRBD1 (5 bases). Germline CDR1 is LGHNA and CDR2 is YSLEER. V was shortened by 1 base and J by 3 bases, with 12 bases between the two germline ends. This CDR3 region has 15 residues. The CDR3 region is CASSQAGGMYTEAFF. CDR3 nucleotides: TGCGCCAGCAGCCAAGCCGGGGGAATGTACACTGAAGCTTTCTTT.

The chain is built from TRBV20-1 and TRBJ2-1, with 12 positions matching TRBD2. V trimming: 7 bases; J trimming: 0 bases; junction bases outside the gene matches: 7. Germline V lookup: CDR1 DFQATT, CDR2 SNEGSKA (reference sequence). The CDR3 length is 16 residues. CDR3 residues: CSGLAGAQSSYNEQFF. The CDR3 DNA follows: TGCAGTGGACTAGCGGGGGCCCAGAGCTCCTACAATGAGCAGTTCTTC.

The V gene is TRBV20-1, the J gene TRBJ2-2; a weak D match, TRBD2 (6 bases). V was trimmed by 6 bases and J by 7 bases, leaving 21 bases between them. Germline V gene data show CDR1 as DFQATT and CDR2 as SNEGSKA (reference sequence). CDR3 length: 15 amino acids. The CDR3 DNA reads as TGCAGTGCCTCGCGTGGGGGGACTCTCGGCGGGGAGCTGTTTTTT. This codes for CSASRGGTLGGELFF.

This clonotype was detected ten times or more. V usage is TRBV7-9 and J usage is TRBJ2-5, with 7 bases matching TRBD1. Germline CDR1 SEHNR, CDR2 FQNEAQ (reference sequence). This CDR3 is 16 amino acids long. Losses at the gene ends were 2 bases for V and 1 base for J; bases not matched to a gene: 7. This chain's CDR3 is CASSLYRGRVQETQYF. Written as DNA, the CDR3 is TGTGCCAGCAGCTTATACAGGGGTAGGGTCCAAGAGACCCAGTACTTC.

The table lists this clonotype with a few counts. This chain joins TRBV6-6 and TRBJ1-3; maybe TRBD1 (5 bases). This CDR3 contains 13 residues. Germline V gene data show CDR1 as MNHNY and CDR2 as SVGAGI (reference sequence). The V gene lost 5 bases and the J gene lost 2 bases, with 7 bases spanning the gap. This chain's CDR3 is CASSGDAGNTIYF. The CDR3 DNA reads TGTGCCAGCAGTGGGGACGCTGGAAACACCATATATTTT.

This chain joins TRBV7-3 and TRBJ2-2, with 7 bases aligning to TRBD1. CDR3 length: 15 residues. With V trimmed by 5 bases and J by 6 bases, 9 bases remained unmatched. From germline, CDR1 is SGHTA and CDR2 FQGTGA. DNA for the CDR3: TGTGCCAGCAGCCTCCTGCGACAGGGCGCCGGGGAGCTGTTTTTT. Amino acid sequence: CASSLLRQGAGELFF.

The sample holds many counts of this clonotype. J is TRBJ2-7 and V is TRBV6-5; 9 bases agree with TRBD2. The CDR3 has 17 residues. Germline trimming cut 6 bases from V and 0 bases from J; bases unmatched to any gene: 12. Germline CDR1 and CDR2: MNHEY and SVGAGI. This CDR3 is CASRPKWGLANSYEQYF. DNA for the CDR3: TGTGCCAGCAGACCGAAATGGGGACTAGCCAACTCCTACGAGCAGTACTTC.

This clonotype turned up a few times. The chain links TRBV6-5 to TRBJ1-5; 9 bases map to TRBD1. CDR1 is MNHEY and CDR2 is SVGAGI in the germline V gene. V was clipped by 6 bases and J by 6 bases; unmatched bases: 9. CDR3 length: 15 amino acids. The CDR3 protein is CASRPTGTGFQPQHF. The CDR3 nucleotides are TGTGCCAGCAGACCGACCGGGACAGGGTTTCAGCCCCAGCATTTT.

This clonotype was seen more than once but under ten times. The rearrangement uses TRBV7-9 and TRBJ1-6; 7 bases agree with TRBD1. CDR1 and CDR2 from the germline V gene are SEHNR and FQNEAQ (reference sequence). This CDR3 region has 14 residues. Trimming removed 1 base from V and 12 bases from J; junction bases left unmatched: 6. The CDR3 DNA reads TGTGCCAGCAGCTTAGAAGGGGGCGGAAGACCCCTCCACTTT. This sequence encodes CASSLEGGGRPLHF.

The chain links TRBV20-1 to TRBJ2-3; the match to TRBD2 covers 7 bases. J lost 3 bases, V lost 3 bases, and 6 bases had no gene match. CDR3 length: 14 residues. Germline loops: CDR1 DFQATT, CDR2 SNEGSKA (reference sequence). For the CDR3, the DNA is TGCAGTGCTAGGTCAGGCGGGGGAACAGATACGCAGTATTTT. Amino acids: CSARSGGGTDTQYF.

This clonotype came up a few times. The rearrangement uses TRBV3-1 and TRBJ1-2; 7 positions agree with TRBD1. Germline CDR1 is LGHDT and CDR2 is YNNKEL (reference sequence). This CDR3 region has 15 residues. V lost 0 bases and J lost 4; bases outside the gene matches: 5. DNA of the CDR3: TGTGCCAGCAGCCAAGATGCAGGGGGGGCCTATGGCTACACCTTC. Translation: CASSQDAGGAYGYTF.